This T cell receptor (beta chain) came from a study of blood T cell repertoires in COVID-19. Generated by immunoSEQ multiplex PCR, the TCRdb table keeps only in-frame clones and is missing some. Here the sample spans approximately 230,000 clones, around nine tenths being singletons. This clone has ten or more counts. The CDR3 covers 14 residues. CDR1 SGHVS and CDR2 FNYEAQ come from the germline V gene. With 5 bases clipped from V and 2 bases from J, the junction kept 6 bases outside the gene matches. Sequenced: PBMCs or T cells enriched from blood (not recorded which). This sequence originates from a woman aged 45-65 years with acute COVID-19. The chain joins TRBV7-6 to TRBJ2-7; 7 nucleotides match TRBD1. CDR3 sequence reads: CASSNRGSTYEQYF. DNA for the CDR3: TGTGCCAGCAGCAACAGGGGTTCCACCTACGAGCAGTACTTC.